The sequence of this T cell receptor (beta chain) was determined in a study of shared clonotypes between healthy human individuals (dated by TCRdb to 2018 to 2020). A note on the overall study: The cohort included a few men and a couple of women between 18 and 49 years of age. To increase sequencing depth and limit assay-specific biases, TCR repertoire library preparation and sequencing were carried out by different laboratories using diverse techniques. Leukapheresis yielded between about 0.9 and 9.5 billion PBMCs per donor. To estimate repertoire size and how much clonotype sharing occurs between individuals, the study deeply sequenced the blood TCR repertoires of five or six healthy adults. For each donor, three plates each were used for CD4 naive and CD4 memory, two plates were used for CD8 naive, and one plate was used for CD8 memory.

Concerning this clone: What antigen it recognizes has not been identified. No base quality values were provided; no much bigger clone lies one nucleotide off.

Study-wide conclusions, independent of this receptor: Even with the large sequencing depth, rarefaction of the sorted-subset datasets indicated that sequencing was incomplete. About 5% of naive CD4, 3.5% of naive CD8, 2.3% of memory CD4, and about 0.4% of memory CD8 clonotypes were shared across a few donors. Because the study included only a small number of donors, the genetic and exposure-history diversity represented was limited. Compared with non-shared clonotypes, the clonotypes found in all four sorted-subset donors had higher generation probabilities. Pairwise subsampling indicated that sequencing depth was expected to affect the degree of clonotype sharing among donors. Larger estimated clonotype richness was generally found for naive subsets than for memory subsets. Only blood was sampled, and tissue TCR repertoires likely differ from those in blood.

Using the deep immunoSEQ assay, multiplex PCR amplified TCR CDR3 regions from genomic DNA. Genomic DNA extracted from each cell subset was distributed evenly over all wells of several immunoSEQ 96-well plates, and each plate served as one replicate. Each replicate PCR for sorted subsets received about 220 ng genomic DNA, equal to about 30,000 T cell genomes. The purified libraries were quantified using a Qubit 3.0 fluorometer, sized with a Bioanalyzer 2100, and then quantified again using the KAPA Library Quantification kit. A separate single-read 150-cycle Illumina NextSeq 550 flow cell was used to sequence each immunoSEQ 96-well plate. As for how the authors treated the data: Because the immunoSEQ output held only junctional sequences and lacked quality scores, the filtering could not match the filtering applied to full-length reads. To assign V/J genes and CDR3, sequences were annotated using PyIR, a Python wrapper for IgBLAST v1.9, with IMGT germline references. Reads with weak V/J assignments (E-value above 1e-6), missing CDR3, stop codons, out-of-frame junctions, or ambiguous translated residues were removed. V3J clonotypes were defined as sequences sharing the same inferred V gene, J gene, and CDR3 amino acid sequence. Percentage overlap between repertoires was calculated by dividing the number of shared unique clonotypes by the size of the smaller repertoire. Repertoire richness was assessed with RTK rarefaction, the Chao1 estimator, and Recon v2.1 estimates of unobserved clonotypes. For all TCRbeta clonotypes obtained by the gDNA method from a few donors, generation probabilities were computed with OLGA. Drawn from immuneACCESS, this table holds only the in-frame rearrangements with V and J called that TCRdb kept. Clones are partly lost; checked studies trace under half to an unresolved V gene and leave the rest unexplained. The DNA was the basis for D and trimming; V, J and clone size are from that table. The sample has over a million clones on record, approximately 70% of them singletons. In total, the top ten clones hold about 1.5% of the sample.

Healthy HIV-negative adults with no recently reported acute infections or vaccinations were included as donors. Only Caucasian adults living in Nashville, Tennessee, USA were represented among the donors. CD4+ T cells were enriched by magnetic negative selection, after which naive cells were positively selected on CD45RA and the negative fraction was taken as the memory subset. After blood collection by leukapheresis, PBMCs were isolated using Ficoll-Histopaque density gradient centrifugation and then cryopreserved in the vapor phase of liquid nitrogen. Purity and quantity of every magnetically sorted T cell population were checked by analytical flow cytometry. Genomic DNA was isolated from every sorted fraction and measured by UV absorbance on a Nanodrop 2000c. CDR1 SGHNT and CDR2 YYREEE are derived from the germline V gene (reference sequence). The CDR3 goes from the cysteine to the phenylalanine over 15 residues. CDR3 DNA only is kept here, 45 bases in frame from base 1. Germline trimming: 2 bases from V, 6 bases from J; junction bases outside gene matches: 4.

The clonotype comes from a man aged 18 to 29 in good health. Sample: memory CD4+ T cells sorted from blood. The cell subset or site label corresponds to: CD45RA-negative fraction. Recombination joined TRBV5-4 with TRBJ2-2; 10 nucleotides in the junction match TRBD2. The nucleotide sequence reads TGTGCCAGCAGCTTCGTAGCGGGGGGCGCCGGGGAGCTGTTTTTT. Its product reads: CASSFVAGGAGELFF.